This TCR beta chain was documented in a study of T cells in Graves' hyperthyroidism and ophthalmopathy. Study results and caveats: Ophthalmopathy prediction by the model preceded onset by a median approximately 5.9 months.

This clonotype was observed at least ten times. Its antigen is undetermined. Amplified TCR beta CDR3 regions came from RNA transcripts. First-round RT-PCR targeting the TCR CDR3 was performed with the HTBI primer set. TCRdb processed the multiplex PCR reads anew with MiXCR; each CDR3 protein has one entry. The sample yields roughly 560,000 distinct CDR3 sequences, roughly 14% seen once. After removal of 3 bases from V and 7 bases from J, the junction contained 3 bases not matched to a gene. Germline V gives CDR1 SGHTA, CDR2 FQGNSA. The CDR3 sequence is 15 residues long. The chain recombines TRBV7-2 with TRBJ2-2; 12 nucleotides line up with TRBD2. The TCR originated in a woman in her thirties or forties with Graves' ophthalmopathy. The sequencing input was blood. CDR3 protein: CASSLTSGRVGELFF. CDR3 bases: TGTGCCAGCAGCTTGACTAGCGGGAGAGTCGGGGAGCTGTTTTTT.